The 9 T cell receptor beta chains listed next were all sequenced from one sample in a study of identical twins. A single record per CDR3 protein comes from TCRdb applying MiXCR to the 5' RACE reads. This sample yields fewer than 650,000 distinct CDR3 sequences, of which less than 9% are seen a single time; about 1.6% belongs to the top ten. The sample was also linked to a second study, of yellow fever vaccine responses in identical twins.

The sample comprised PBMCs. The receptors were sampled from a woman between 18 and 29 years old in good health.

V gene TRBV3-1 combines with J gene TRBJ1-1; D ambiguous. V lost 1 base to trimming and J lost 6 bases, with 12 bases between them. Germline CDR1 LGHDT, CDR2 YNNKEL (reference sequence). CDR3 length equals 14 residues. The CDR3 nucleotides are TGTGCCAGCAGCCAAGTAAGCAGGCCCGCTGAAGCTTTCTTT. It is translated as CASSQVSRPAEAFF.

This clonotype showed up many times. V and J are TRBV12-3 or TRBV12-4 and TRBJ2-3; 13 bases are shared with TRBD2. The CDR3 is 14 amino acids. The ends lost 8 bases at V and 14 bases at J; junction bases unmatched: 13. The CDR3 region is CASDSGTSGKSPYF. The CDR3 DNA follows: TGTGCCAGCGACTCCGGGACTAGCGGGAAGTCCCCGTATTTT.

The chain employs TRBV4-1 and TRBJ2-1; perhaps TRBD1 as D (6 bases). The V and J ends lost 1 base and 0 bases respectively, with 13 bases between them. CDR3 length: 17 residues. Germline V gene data show CDR1 as MGHRA and CDR2 as YSYEKL. As DNA, the CDR3 is TGCGCCAGCAGCCAAGCTACGACAGGAAACTCCTACAATGAGCAGTTCTTC. This encodes CASSQATTGNSYNEQFF.

This clonotype occurred a few times. CDR3 amino acids: CSARDLMGGVRTDTQYF. Written as DNA, the CDR3 is TGCAGTGCTAGAGATTTGATGGGGGGGGTCCGCACAGATACGCAGTATTTT. The chain links TRBV20-1 to TRBJ2-3; 7 bases align to TRBD2. CDR3 length equals 17 residues. The ends lost 0 bases at V and 1 base at J; junction bases unmatched: 10. CDR1 and CDR2 (germline): DFQATT, SNEGSKA (reference sequence).

This clonotype was seen ten or more times. The chain recombines TRBV28 with TRBJ1-1; perhaps TRBD1 as D (5 bases). Germline V lookup: CDR1 MDHEN, CDR2 SYDVKM. Trimming took 5 bases from V and 1 from J, leaving 23 bases between them. CDR3 length equals 18 residues. The CDR3 reads CASSPNPTSSGPNTEAFF. CDR3 nucleotide sequence: TGTGCCAGCAGTCCGAATCCCACCTCGTCGGGGCCGAACACTGAAGCTTTCTTT.

The CDR3 spells CASSPGTAQNTGELFF. CDR3 in DNA: TGCGCCAGCAGCCCTGGGACAGCCCAAAACACCGGGGAGCTGTTTTTT. The gene calls are TRBV5-1 and TRBJ2-2; 7 bases agree with TRBD1. Trimming at V came to 4 bases and at J to 2 bases, leaving 8 bases not matched to a gene. The CDR3 spans 16 residues. The V gene's germline CDR1 is SGHRS and CDR2 YFSETQ.

This clonotype was recorded a few times. The chain carries TRBV3-1 and TRBJ2-3; D gene ambiguous. V shed 6 bases and J shed 5 bases, with 15 bases lying between them. Per germline, CDR1 LGHDT and CDR2 YNNKEL (reference sequence). There are 14 residues in the CDR3. The CDR3 loop is CASSRPLSVDTQYF. CDR3 in DNA: TGTGCCAGCAGTCGACCTCTCTCCGTAGATACGCAGTATTTT.

This clonotype was counted at least ten times. This chain links TRBV3-1 with TRBJ2-6; D is unresolved. The CDR3 length is 14 residues. Trimming took off 4 bases at V and 1 base at J, with 5 bases between the two ends. Looked up from germline, CDR1 is LGHDT and CDR2 is YNNKEL (reference sequence). CDR3 amino acids: CASSRLSGANVLTF. The CDR3 DNA reads as TGTGCCAGCAGCCGATTATCTGGGGCCAACGTCCTGACTTTC.

V gene TRBV20-1 combines with J gene TRBJ2-1; D call uncertain. Germline-derived CDR1 and CDR2 are DFQATT and SNEGSKA (reference sequence). CDR3 length: 11 amino acids. V dropped 3 bases and J dropped 7 bases, with 7 bases sitting between them. In DNA, the CDR3 is TGCAGTGCTAGGAACGGGAATGAGCAGTTCTTC. This codes for CSARNGNEQFF.